These T cell receptor beta chains were read from a single sample in a study of blood T cells in healthy people across ages. TCRdb recomputed calls from the 5' RACE reads with MiXCR, one row per CDR3 protein. The top ten clones hold roughly a fifth of a sample with fewer than 1 million distinct CDR3 sequences, around 42% of them seen once. Sequenced sample: blood. Source of these receptors: a man between 60 and 70 years old in good health. Each CDR3 is given with its conserved first and last residue. Each record gives: J gene, clone size, D gene, V gene, CDR3 protein, CDR3 DNA. D genes are given only for firm matches. Only part of the rows carry a size: once, few, many, or a class if the clone is expanded.

>TRBJ1-5|.|TRBD1|TRBV6-6
CTSSPTGIASPQHF
TGTACCAGCAGTCCGACAGGGATAGCTTCGCCCCAGCATTTT
>TRBJ2-1|.|.|TRBV7-8
CASSLVGTPSSYNEQFF
TGTGCCAGCAGCTTAGTAGGGACCCCCAGCTCCTACAATGAGCAGTTCTTC
>TRBJ1-4|.|.|TRBV20-1
CSARLRTNEKLFF
TGCAGTGCTAGATTGCGGACTAATGAAAAACTGTTTTTT
>TRBJ2-7|few|TRBD1|TRBV7-9
CASMLDRGWPYEQYF
TGTGCCAGCATGTTAGACAGGGGGTGGCCCTACGAGCAGTACTTC
>TRBJ2-3|.|.|TRBV12-3/TRBV12-4
CASKVERILADTQYF
TGTGCCAGCAAGGTGGAGAGAATATTGGCAGATACGCAGTATTTT
>TRBJ2-1|.|TRBD2|TRBV4-2
CASSQTGAGGSNEQFF
TGTGCCAGCAGCCAGACCGGAGCGGGGGGCAGCAATGAGCAGTTCTTC
>TRBJ2-3|.|.|TRBV20-1
CSQTSPGSGTQYF
TGCAGTCAAACCTCCCCCGGTTCAGGTACGCAGTATTTT
>TRBJ1-2|.|.|TRBV3-1
CASSPDGSYYGYTF
TGTGCCAGCAGCCCGGACGGATCCTACTATGGCTACACCTTC
>TRBJ2-5|.|.|TRBV6-2/TRBV6-3
CASSYSMGQETQYF
TGTGCCAGCAGTTACTCGATGGGCCAAGAGACCCAGTACTTC
>TRBJ2-3|few|TRBD2|TRBV5-1
CASSLGTSQSNTQYF
TGCGCCAGCAGCTTGGGGACTAGTCAAAGTAATACGCAGTATTTT
>TRBJ2-7|.|TRBD1|TRBV10-3
CAIRKGAGNYEQYF
TGTGCCATCAGGAAGGGGGCCGGCAACTACGAGCAGTACTTC
>TRBJ2-1|.|.|TRBV12-3/TRBV12-4
CASSHEGEQFF
TGTGCCAGCAGTCACGAGGGAGAGCAGTTCTTC
>TRBJ1-2|.|TRBD1|TRBV20-1
CSAIDRVGYGYTF
TGCAGTGCTATAGACAGGGTGGGCTATGGCTACACCTTC
>TRBJ2-1|.|.|TRBV20-1
CSAPTETSEQFF
TGCAGTGCTCCCACAGAGACTAGTGAGCAGTTCTTC
>TRBJ2-5|few|.|TRBV20-1
CSARRAVQETQYF
TGCAGTGCTAGACGGGCGGTACAAGAGACCCAGTACTTC
>TRBJ2-1|.|TRBD2|TRBV6-5
CASRNSGGGEQFF
TGTGCCAGCAGAAATAGCGGGGGCGGAGAGCAGTTCTTC
>TRBJ2-7|once|.|TRBV4-3
CASSLSKGGSYEQYF
TGCGCCAGCAGCCTCTCAAAGGGCGGATCCTACGAGCAGTACTTC
>TRBJ2-3|.|.|TRBV11-2
CASSLAGAGTDTQYF
TGTGCCAGCAGCTTAGCGGGGGCTGGCACAGATACGCAGTATTTT
>TRBJ2-1|few|.|TRBV24-1
CATSDSRRNNEQFF
TGTGCCACCAGTGATTCTCGACGGAACAATGAGCAGTTCTTC
>TRBJ2-5|few|.|TRBV4-3
CASSQARSGGRETQYF
TGCGCCAGCAGCCAAGCTCGGTCAGGGGGGAGGGAGACCCAGTACTTC
>TRBJ2-7|.|.|TRBV11-2
CASSFELNSYEQYF
TGTGCCAGCAGCTTTGAACTGAACTCCTACGAGCAGTACTTC
>TRBJ2-7|.|.|TRBV27
CASTDPTASYEQYF
TGTGCCAGCACCGACCCCACAGCTTCTTACGAGCAGTACTTC
>TRBJ1-2|.|.|TRBV11-3
CASSPGRSLYGYTF
TGTGCCAGCAGCCCGGGGAGGAGTTTGTATGGCTACACCTTC
>TRBJ1-6|few|.|TRBV6-6
CASSYEGNSPLHF
TGTGCCAGCAGTTACGAGGGAAATTCACCCCTCCACTTT
>TRBJ2-7|few|.|TRBV27
CASSSLPGTYEQYF
TGTGCCAGCAGTTCCCTCCCAGGTACCTACGAGCAGTACTTC
>TRBJ2-3|many|TRBD2|TRBV9
CASSAATSGGAADTQYF
TGTGCCAGCAGCGCCGCGACTAGCGGGGGGGCGGCAGATACGCAGTATTTT
>TRBJ2-7|few|.|TRBV13
CASSNSGYYEQYF
TGTGCCAGCAGCAATTCCGGGTATTACGAGCAGTACTTC
>TRBJ2-3|few|.|TRBV6-2/TRBV6-3
CASSYQEGYTQYF
TGTGCCAGCAGTTACCAGGAGGGCTATACGCAGTATTTT
>TRBJ1-5|.|.|TRBV6-2/TRBV6-3
CASRATGAGHQPQHF
TGTGCCAGCAGGGCAACGGGGGCAGGGCATCAGCCCCAGCATTTT
>TRBJ2-5|.|.|TRBV28
CASTDLVAHETQYF
TGTGCCAGCACCGATTTAGTCGCACACGAGACCCAGTACTTC
>TRBJ2-7|.|TRBD1|TRBV27
CASRTGFYEQYF
TGTGCCAGCAGGACAGGGTTCTACGAGCAGTACTTC
>TRBJ2-7|few|.|TRBV4-3
CASSQDWSPVDEQYF
TGCGCCAGCAGCCAAGACTGGAGTCCAGTCGACGAGCAGTACTTC
>TRBJ1-2|few|.|TRBV20-1
CSLSRGYGYTF
TGCAGTCTTTCGCGAGGTTATGGCTACACCTTC
>TRBJ2-5|.|.|TRBV12-3/TRBV12-4
CASSLPGHGQETQYF
TGTGCCAGCAGTTTACCCGGACACGGTCAAGAGACCCAGTACTTC
>TRBJ2-5|few|.|TRBV5-6
CASSVLQGGQETQYF
TGTGCCAGCAGCGTCCTACAGGGAGGCCAAGAGACCCAGTACTTC